What follows are 6 T cell receptor beta chains derived from one specimen sequenced in a study of T cell changes during pregnancy in multiple sclerosis. Some clones are missing from TCRdb's copy, which holds only in-frame ones; the method was immunoSEQ multiplex PCR. The data hold some 110,000 clones, with under 95% observed a single time. This specimen consisted of peripheral blood, obtained after pregnancy. Every receptor here comes from a female donor with multiple sclerosis, enrolled in a pregnancy study.

V usage is TRBV5-1 and J usage is TRBJ1-1, with D possibly being TRBD1 (6 bases). V was cut by 5 bases and J by 4 bases, with 15 bases left in between. In germline, CDR1 is SGHRS, CDR2 YFSETQ. The CDR3 length is 14 residues. The CDR3 DNA sequence: TGCGCCAGCAGATTCGGGGGGCAGGGCACTGAAGCTTTCTTT. Its protein product is CASRFGGQGTEAFF.

The chain uses TRBV6-1 and TRBJ2-6; 10 bases map to TRBD2. CDR3 length: 17 residues. J lost 4 bases, V lost 4 bases, and 7 bases had no gene match. The germline V gene encodes CDR1 MNHNS and CDR2 SASEGT. This CDR3 reads CASSVSGGAEGANVLTF. For the CDR3, the DNA is TGTGCCAGCAGTGTAAGCGGGGGGGCAGAAGGGGCCAACGTCCTGACTTTC.

This clone was found a few times. The gene calls are TRBV6-1 and TRBJ1-3; 8 bases fit TRBD1. Germline lookup yields CDR1 MNHNS and CDR2 SASEGT. The CDR3 is 15 amino acids. J was trimmed by 2 bases and V by 5 bases; bases with no gene match: 5. The CDR3 sequence is CASSILQGAGNTIYF. The DNA of the CDR3 is TGTGCCAGCAGTATACTACAGGGGGCTGGAAACACCATATATTTT.

A single count supports this clone. The genes are TRBV27 and TRBJ1-5; TRBD1 agrees at 9 bases. The germline gives CDR1 MNHEY, CDR2 SMNVEV (reference sequence). J gave up 2 bases and V 3 bases, and 8 bases lay outside the gene matches. CDR3 size: 17 residues. For the CDR3, the DNA is TGTGCCAGCAGTTTGAGGACAGGGGACGTGGGCAATCAGCCCCAGCATTTT. Translating it yields CASSLRTGDVGNQPQHF.

J is TRBJ2-3 and V is TRBV7-2; 12 bases are a match to TRBD1. CDR3 length: 15 amino acids. With V trimmed by 5 bases and J by 4 bases, 4 bases remained unmatched. Germline V gene sequence: CDR1 SGHTA, CDR2 FQGNSA. The CDR3 region is CASSQGQGAADTQYF. The CDR3 coding sequence is TGTGCCAGCAGCCAGGGACAGGGGGCGGCAGATACGCAGTATTTT.

The V gene is TRBV27, the J gene TRBJ1-6; 7 bases fit TRBD1. Germline trimming cut 6 bases from V and 6 bases from J; bases unmatched to any gene: 5. Germline CDR1 reads MNHEY; CDR2 reads SMNVEV (reference sequence). The CDR3 sequence is 14 residues long. In nucleotides, the CDR3 is TGTGCCAGCAGGACACAGGGGCCTAATTCACCCCTCCACTTT. Its protein product is CASRTQGPNSPLHF.